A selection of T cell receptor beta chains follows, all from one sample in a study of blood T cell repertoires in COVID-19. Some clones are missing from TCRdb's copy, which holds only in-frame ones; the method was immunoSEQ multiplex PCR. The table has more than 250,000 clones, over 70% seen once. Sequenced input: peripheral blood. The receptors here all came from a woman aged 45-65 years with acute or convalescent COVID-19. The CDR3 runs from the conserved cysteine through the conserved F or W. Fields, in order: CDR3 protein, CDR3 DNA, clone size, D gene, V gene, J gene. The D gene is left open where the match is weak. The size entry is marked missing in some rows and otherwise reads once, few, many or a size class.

CASRRGTSGVPDTQYF,TGTGCCAGTAGGAGAGGGACTAGCGGGGTTCCAGATACGCAGTATTTT,-,TRBD2,TRBV19,TRBJ2-3
CASSLDQGFYEQYF,TGTGCCAGCAGCTTGGACCAGGGCTTCTACGAGCAGTACTTC,-,-,TRBV5-4,TRBJ2-7
CASSLGTGHGYTF,TGCGCCAGCAGCTTGGGGACAGGTCATGGCTACACCTTC,-,TRBD1,TRBV5-1,TRBJ1-2
CATERGGGYTF,TGTGCCACCGAGAGAGGGGGAGGCTACACCTTC,-,-,TRBV12-3/TRBV12-4,TRBJ1-2
CASSFNGEADSPLHF,TGTGCCAGCAGCTTTAACGGAGAAGCTGATTCACCCCTCCACTTT,-,-,TRBV7-3,TRBJ1-6
CASSSGVTEAFF,TGTGCCAGCAGTTCAGGGGTTACTGAAGCTTTCTTT,-,-,TRBV6-5,TRBJ1-1
CAWSPRGFDTGELFF,TGTGCCTGGAGTCCAAGGGGTTTTGACACCGGGGAGCTGTTTTTT,-,-,TRBV30,TRBJ2-2
CASSPFGQPSGNTIYF,TGTGCCAGCAGTCCCTTCGGACAGCCCTCTGGAAACACCATATATTTT,many,-,TRBV27,TRBJ1-3
CASSRTGGSYEQYF,TGTGCCAGCAGTCGGACAGGGGGCTCCTACGAGCAGTACTTC,-,TRBD1,TRBV6-5,TRBJ2-7
CASSERLSSQPQHF,TGTGCCAGTAGTGAGAGGTTATCAAGTCAGCCCCAGCATTTT,-,-,TRBV19,TRBJ1-5
CATSREGSTRTVEEAFF,TGTGCCACCAGCAGAGAGGGCAGTACTAGGACCGTTGAGGAAGCTTTCTTT,-,-,TRBV15,TRBJ1-1
CASSYQETQYF,TGTGCCAGCAGCTACCAAGAGACCCAGTACTTC,-,-,TRBV2,TRBJ2-5
CASSFKPGQSNEKLFF,TGCGCCAGCAGTTTTAAGCCGGGACAGTCTAATGAAAAACTGTTTTTT,-,TRBD1,TRBV10-1,TRBJ1-4
CASSLTSVTEAFF,TGTGCCAGCAGCTTAACGAGCGTCACTGAAGCTTTCTTT,-,-,TRBV7-3,TRBJ1-1
CASRDLNYGYTF,TGTGCCAGCCGGGATCTCAACTATGGCTACACCTTC,-,-,TRBV19,TRBJ1-2
CAWSVSGTNEQFF,TGTGCCTGGAGTGTATCCGGTACCAATGAGCAGTTCTTC,-,-,TRBV30,TRBJ2-1
CASSRATEGYGYTF,TGCGCCAGCAGCCGAGCGACTGAGGGCTATGGCTACACCTTC,-,-,TRBV5-1,TRBJ1-2
CASSATGLSYSPLHF,TGTGCCAGCAGCGCCACAGGGTTATCGTATTCACCCCTCCACTTT,-,-,TRBV5-5,TRBJ1-6
CASSQDLNGPSGMSYEQYF,TGTGCCAGCAGCCAAGATTTGAACGGACCTAGCGGGATGTCCTACGAGCAGTACTTC,-,TRBD2,TRBV4-2,TRBJ2-7
CASSLVGAAAGETQYF,TGTGCCAGCAGCTTAGTAGGTGCAGCGGCAGGAGAGACCCAGTACTTC,-,-,TRBV11-2,TRBJ2-5
CASSLAGGSNQPQHF,TGTGCCAGCAGCTTAGCGGGGGGAAGCAATCAGCCCCAGCATTTT,-,-,TRBV7-2,TRBJ1-5
CSIRQDLQETQYF,TGCAGCATAAGACAGGACCTTCAAGAGACCCAGTACTTC,-,-,TRBV29-1,TRBJ2-5
CASSMGLTGELFF,TGTGCCAGCAGTATGGGGCTCACCGGGGAGCTGTTTTTT,-,-,TRBV2,TRBJ2-2
CASSVIAQGGYGYTF,TGTGCCAGCAGCGTCATCGCGCAGGGCGGCTATGGCTACACCTTC,-,-,TRBV5-5,TRBJ1-2
CASSGNRAAGYTF,TGTGCCAGCAGTGGTAACAGGGCGGCTGGCTACACCTTC,-,-,TRBV25-1,TRBJ1-2
CASSLVAGAGLEQYF,TGTGCCAGCAGCTTAGTTGCGGGAGCGGGGCTCGAGCAGTACTTC,-,TRBD2,TRBV11-2,TRBJ2-7
CASSRTGESDTQYF,TGTGCCAGCAGCCGGACAGGGGAGTCAGATACGCAGTATTTT,-,TRBD1,TRBV5-4,TRBJ2-3
CASRDQDSRYDYTF,TGCGCCAGCAGAGACCAGGATAGTCGCTATGACTACACCTTC,-,-,TRBV10-2,TRBJ1-2
CSVTGTGGEKLFF,TGCAGCGTGACCGGGACAGGGGGTGAAAAACTGTTTTTT,-,TRBD1,TRBV29-1,TRBJ1-4
CASSLQRGEGETQYF,TGTGCCAGCAGCTTACAGCGGGGTGAAGGGGAGACCCAGTACTTC,-,TRBD2,TRBV7-2,TRBJ2-5
CSVEGGGRSTDTQYF,TGCAGCGTTGAGGGGGGCGGGAGGAGCACAGATACGCAGTATTTT,-,TRBD2,TRBV29-1,TRBJ2-3
CASQGLASTDTQYF,TGTGCCAGCCAAGGACTAGCTAGCACAGATACGCAGTATTTT,-,TRBD2,TRBV7-9,TRBJ2-3
CASSDPGGGWTF,TGTGCCAGCAGCGACCCCGGGGGAGGTTGGACCTTC,-,-,TRBV6-5,TRBJ1-2
CASTKTRSADTQYF,TGTGCCAGCACCAAGACTAGGTCCGCAGATACGCAGTATTTT,once,-,TRBV11-2,TRBJ2-3
CASSPPNIMAGGNTEAFF,TGTGCCAGCTCACCACCAAATATTATGGCAGGGGGGAACACTGAAGCTTTCTTT,-,TRBD1,TRBV18,TRBJ1-1
CATLRGRGMSTEAFF,TGTGCCACATTAAGAGGGCGGGGGATGTCCACTGAAGCTTTCTTT,-,-,TRBV19,TRBJ1-1
CASSRPGTGANTEAFF,TGTGCCAGCAGTCGTCCCGGGACAGGGGCAAACACTGAAGCTTTCTTT,-,TRBD1,TRBV2,TRBJ1-1
CASSSPGGRNTIYF,TGTGCCAGTAGTTCGCCAGGGGGTAGAAACACCATATATTTT,few,TRBD1,TRBV19,TRBJ1-3
CAISGSTGEREAFF,TGTGCCATCAGTGGGTCGACGGGGGAGAGGGAAGCTTTCTTT,-,-,TRBV10-3,TRBJ1-1
CASSLTSGSYEQYF,TGTGCCAGCAGTTTAACTAGCGGGAGCTACGAGCAGTACTTC,-,TRBD2,TRBV27,TRBJ2-7
CASSLDRANTGELFF,TGCGCCAGCAGCTTGGACAGAGCGAACACCGGGGAGCTGTTTTTT,-,-,TRBV5-1,TRBJ2-2
CASSQEEAGGPDF,TGTGCCAGCAGCCAAGAAGAAGCGGGAGGGCCTGACTTC,-,TRBD2,TRBV3-1/TRBV3-2,TRBJ2-7
CASSLSDSGANVLTF,TGTGCCAGCAGCCTCAGTGACTCTGGGGCCAACGTCCTGACTTTC,-,-,TRBV7-8,TRBJ2-6